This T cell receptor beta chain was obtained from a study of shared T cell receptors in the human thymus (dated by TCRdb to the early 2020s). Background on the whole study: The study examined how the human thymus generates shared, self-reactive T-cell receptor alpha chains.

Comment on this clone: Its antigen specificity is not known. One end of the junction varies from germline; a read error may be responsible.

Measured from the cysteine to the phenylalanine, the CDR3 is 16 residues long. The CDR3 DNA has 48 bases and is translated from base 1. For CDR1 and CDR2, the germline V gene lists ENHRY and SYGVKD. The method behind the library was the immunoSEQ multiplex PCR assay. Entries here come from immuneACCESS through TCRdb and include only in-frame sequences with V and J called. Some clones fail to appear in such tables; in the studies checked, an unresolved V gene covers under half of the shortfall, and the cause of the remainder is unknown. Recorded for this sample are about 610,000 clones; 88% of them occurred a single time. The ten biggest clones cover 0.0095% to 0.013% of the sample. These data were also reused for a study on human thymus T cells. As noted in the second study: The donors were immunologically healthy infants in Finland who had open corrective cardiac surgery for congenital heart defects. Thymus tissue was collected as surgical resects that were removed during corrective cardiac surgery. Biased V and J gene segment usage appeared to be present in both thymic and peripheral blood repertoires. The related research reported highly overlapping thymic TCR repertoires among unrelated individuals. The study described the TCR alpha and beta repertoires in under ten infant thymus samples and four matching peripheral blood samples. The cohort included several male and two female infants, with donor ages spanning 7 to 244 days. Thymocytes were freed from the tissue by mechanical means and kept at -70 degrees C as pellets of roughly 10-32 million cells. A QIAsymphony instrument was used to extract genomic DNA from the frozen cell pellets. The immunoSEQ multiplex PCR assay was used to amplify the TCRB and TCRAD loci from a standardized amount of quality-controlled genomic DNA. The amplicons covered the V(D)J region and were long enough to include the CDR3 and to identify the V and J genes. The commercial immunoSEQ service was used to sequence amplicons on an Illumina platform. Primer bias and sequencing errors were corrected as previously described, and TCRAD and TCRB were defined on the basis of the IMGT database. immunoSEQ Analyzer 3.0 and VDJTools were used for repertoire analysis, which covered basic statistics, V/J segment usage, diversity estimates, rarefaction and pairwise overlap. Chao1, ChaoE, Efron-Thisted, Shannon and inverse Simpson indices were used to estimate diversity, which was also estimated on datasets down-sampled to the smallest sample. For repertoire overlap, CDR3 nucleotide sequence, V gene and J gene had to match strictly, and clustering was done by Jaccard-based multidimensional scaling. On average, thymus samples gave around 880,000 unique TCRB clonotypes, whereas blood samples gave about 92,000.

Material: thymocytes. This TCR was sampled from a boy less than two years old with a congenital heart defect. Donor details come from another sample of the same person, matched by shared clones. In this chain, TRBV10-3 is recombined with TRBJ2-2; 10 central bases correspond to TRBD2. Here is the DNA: TGTGCCATCAGTGACCGACTAGCGGGTCCCACCGGGGAGCTGCTTTTT. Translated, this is CAISDRLAGPTGELLF.